These 18 T cell receptor beta chains share one sample of origin, sequenced in a study of blood T cell repertoires in COVID-19. Clones were sequenced by immunoSEQ multiplex PCR, and TCRdb holds only the in-frame ones, with some missing. Of tens of thousands of clones listed, 80% to 85% are singletons. Specimen: peripheral blood. Receptors were obtained from an elderly woman with acute or convalescent COVID-19.

The table lists this clone with a few counts. In nucleotides, the CDR3 is TGTGCCAGCAGTGAAGAGGGTGGGACACCCTACGAGCAGTACTTC. Its translation is CASSEEGGTPYEQYF. J is TRBJ2-7 and V is TRBV6-1, with D possibly TRBD1 on 6 matching bases. This CDR3 is built from 15 residues. Germline V gene sequence: CDR1 MNHNS, CDR2 SASEGT. V lost 1 base to trimming and J lost 2 bases, with 12 bases between them.

This chain links TRBV5-4 with TRBJ2-5; 8 bases agree with TRBD2. Germline lookup yields CDR1 SGHNT and CDR2 YYREEE (reference sequence). With V trimmed by 4 bases and J by 2 bases, 4 bases remained unmatched. CDR3 length: 14 residues. The CDR3 spells CASSPGLAQETQYF. The CDR3 DNA reads as TGTGCCAGCAGCCCTGGACTAGCTCAAGAGACCCAGTACTTC. Full variable domain (remainder filled in from reference TRBV5-4 and TRBJ2-5): ETGVTQSPTHLIKTRGQQVTLRCSSQSGHNTVSWYQQALGQGPQFIFQYYREEENGRGNFPPRFSGLQFPNYSSELNVNALELDDSALYLCASSPGLAQETQYFGPGTRLLVL.

The rearrangement links TRBV27 to TRBJ1-2; TRBD1 might be the D (5 bases). V gave up 6 bases and J gave up 0 bases, with 17 bases separating them. The CDR3 is 16 amino acids. The germline V gene encodes CDR1 MNHEY and CDR2 SMNVEV (reference sequence). The CDR3 sequence: CASSRGGTASNYGYTF. CDR3 nucleotide sequence: TGTGCCAGCAGCCGGGGGGGGACGGCCTCTAACTATGGCTACACCTTC.

Here the CDR3 reads CAWSVRRGFAETQYF. Here the CDR3 DNA reads TGTGCCTGGAGTGTACGCAGGGGGTTCGCGGAGACCCAGTACTTC. The rearrangement uses TRBV30 and TRBJ2-5; 7 nucleotides align to TRBD1. The V segment lost 0 bases and the J segment 5 bases; nucleotides outside the gene matches: 9. CDR3 length: 15 amino acids. From germline, CDR1 is GTSNPN and CDR2 SVGIG (reference sequence).

A single count supports this clone. The rearrangement links TRBV14 to TRBJ1-1, with 11 bases identical to TRBD1. In germline, CDR1 is SGHDN, CDR2 FVKESK. With 1 base clipped from V and 5 bases from J, the junction kept 12 bases outside the gene matches. The CDR3 has 18 amino acids. The CDR3 DNA reads as TGTGCCAGCAGCCAAGTTTTCCTAGGACAGGGGGCTAGAACTGAAGCTTTCTTT. It codes for CASSQVFLGQGARTEAFF.

The chain recombines TRBV3-1 (or the pseudogene TRBV3-2) with TRBJ1-4; 7 bases are shared with TRBD1. The CDR3 is 14 residues long. The germline V gene has CDR1 LGHDT and CDR2 YNNKEL (reference sequence). V dropped 11 bases and J dropped 0; count of bases not matched to a gene: 6. CDR3 sequence (DNA): TGTGCCTCGGGGGACAGAACAACTAATGAAAAACTGTTTTTT. It yields the protein CASGDRTTNEKLFF.

This rearrangement joins TRBV2 to TRBJ2-1; 13 nucleotides match TRBD2. With V trimmed by 8 bases and J by 2 bases, 6 bases remained unmatched. Germline CDR1 SNHLY, CDR2 FYNNEI. This CDR3 has 16 amino acids. The CDR3 nucleotides read TGTGCCAGCCGGTTACTAGCGGGGGGGACCTACAATGAGCAGTTCTTC. This encodes CASRLLAGGTYNEQFF. Variable domain in full (rest from reference TRBV2 and TRBJ2-1): EPEVTQTPSHQVTQMGQEVILRCVPISNHLYFYWYRQILGQKVEFLVSFYNNEISEKSEIFDDQFSVERPDGSNFTLKIRSTKLEDSAMYFCASRLLAGGTYNEQFFGPGTRLTVL.

V is TRBV5-6 and J is TRBJ1-6, with D unresolved. Germline V gene lookup returns CDR1 SGHDT and CDR2 YYEEEE. This CDR3 is built from 14 residues. With 5 bases removed from V and 0 bases from J, the gap between germline ends came to 6 bases. CDR3 in amino acids: CASSYSSYNSPLHF. The CDR3 DNA reads as TGTGCCAGCAGTTACAGCTCCTATAATTCACCCCTCCACTTT.

CDR3 bases: TGTGCCAGCAGTTACTTATCGACAGATACCTATGGCTACACCTTC. Protein sequence: CASSYLSTDTYGYTF. The V and J genes are TRBV6-5 and TRBJ1-2; D possibly corresponds to TRBD1 (5 bases). From germline, CDR1 is MNHEY and CDR2 SVGAGI. V lost 1 base and J lost 4, with 13 bases in between. The CDR3 covers 15 residues.

This clone was picked up one time. The chain employs TRBV13 and TRBJ1-1, with a weak D call TRBD1 (5 bases). Per the germline V gene, CDR1 is PRHDT and CDR2 is FYEKMQ (reference sequence). The CDR3 has 14 amino acids. V shed 10 bases and J shed 0 bases, with 15 bases lying between them. The CDR3 region is CATNGGWLNTEAFF. CDR3 DNA sequence: TGTGCCACTAACGGGGGGTGGTTGAACACTGAAGCTTTCTTT.

The rearrangement uses TRBV5-8 and TRBJ2-2, with 11 bases that match TRBD2. Germline V lookup: CDR1 SGHTS, CDR2 YDEGEE. The CDR3 totals 18 residues. V trimming: 4 bases; J trimming: 2 bases; junction bases outside the gene matches: 10. Here the CDR3 DNA reads TGTGCCAGCAGCACCCTCTTCCTAGCGGGGGGAAACACCGGGGAGCTGTTTTTT. Its translation is CASSTLFLAGGNTGELFF.

J is TRBJ2-5 and V is TRBV7-9, with D uncertain. The CDR3 is made up of 12 amino acids. The germline V gene encodes CDR1 SEHNR and CDR2 FQNEAQ (reference sequence). Trimming stripped 5 bases from V and 3 bases from J, with 7 bases between. For the CDR3, the DNA is TGTGCCAGCAGCGTCCTAGAAGAGACCCAGTACTTC. It translates to CASSVLEETQYF. Variable domain in full (rest from reference TRBV7-9 and TRBJ2-5): DTGVSQNPRHKITKRGQNVTFRCDPISEHNRLYWYRQTLGQGPEFLTYFQNEAQLEKSRLLSDRFSAERPKGSFSTLEIQRTEQGDSAMYLCASSVLEETQYFGPGTRLLVL.

The V and J genes are TRBV5-6 and TRBJ1-3; D is perhaps TRBD1 (6 bases). The germline V gene has CDR1 SGHDT and CDR2 YYEEEE. With 0 bases removed from V and 4 bases from J, the gap between germline ends came to 14 bases. This CDR3 contains 16 residues. The CDR3 coding sequence is TGTGCCAGCAGCTTGGTTAACGGGGGGCGAGGAAACACCATATATTTT. Its protein product is CASSLVNGGRGNTIYF.

This chain links TRBV5-4 with TRBJ1-2; 7 bases fit TRBD1. The germline gives CDR1 SGHNT, CDR2 YYREEE (reference sequence). V gave up 1 base and J gave up 8 bases; unmatched junction bases: 5. The CDR3 has 13 residues. Written as DNA, the CDR3 is TGTGCCAGCAGCTTGTGGGGACAGTGGGGCTACACCTTC. This gives the protein CASSLWGQWGYTF.

The J gene is TRBJ1-6, the V gene TRBV7-8, with 10 nucleotides matching TRBD1. The germline V gene encodes CDR1 SGHVS and CDR2 FQNEAQ. The junction had 0 bases not matched to a gene; V was cut back by 1 base and J by 9 bases. The CDR3 covers 14 residues. The CDR3 spells CASSLGDRGSPLHF. In nucleotides, the CDR3 is TGTGCCAGCAGCTTAGGGGACAGGGGTTCACCCCTCCACTTT.

In its sample, this clone was seen once. CDR3 sequence (DNA): TGCGCCACACGCCGACCTACAGGGTTGTGCTATGGCTACACCTTC. Amino acids: CATRRPTGLCYGYTF. This chain links TRBV10-1 with TRBJ1-2; D might be TRBD1 (6 bases). Trimming took 10 bases from V and 4 from J, leaving 22 bases between them. The CDR3 runs 15 residues. The germline CDR1 and CDR2 sequences are WNHNN and SYGVQD (reference sequence).

The rearrangement links TRBV3-1 (or the pseudogene TRBV3-2) to TRBJ1-1; the D is unclear. Germline V CDR1 and CDR2: LGHDT, YNNKEL (reference sequence). This CDR3 has 16 residues. V lost 1 base and J 1 base, leaving 13 bases between the germline ends. CDR3 bases: TGTGCCAGCAGCCAAGTGGGCCGGGGAGGGAACACTGAAGCTTTCTTT. It encodes CASSQVGRGGNTEAFF.

V is TRBV18 and J is TRBJ1-5, with 8 nucleotides matching TRBD1. The CDR3 sequence is 15 residues long. The germline V gene encodes CDR1 KGHSH and CDR2 LQKENI. J was trimmed by 4 bases and V by 5 bases; bases with no gene match: 7. The CDR3 DNA sequence: TGTGCCAGCTCAACGACAGGGGCCGTGAATCAGCCCCAGCATTTT. Its translation: CASSTTGAVNQPQHF.